Below are 24 T cell receptor beta chains sequenced from a single sample in a study of sequential checkpoint blockade in melanoma. Clones were read by immunoSEQ multiplex PCR, and TCRdb kept only the in-frame ones, dropping some. The sample lists roughly 12,000 clones, 61% occurring once. Indicated treatment: randomized to nivolumab then ipilimumab (arm A) or the reverse (arm B). The input for sequencing was CD8+ T cells sorted from blood (inferred from file names), taken from a patient given nivolumab and ipilimumab in sequence. The receptors were gathered from a human donor with melanoma.

On this clone itself: The junction departs from germline at one end; a sequencing error may be responsible. The same CDR3 can be traced to other DNA sequences in this sample. V and J are TRBV4-1 and TRBJ2-7; unclear D gene. The CDR3 has 15 residues. CDR1 MGHRA and CDR2 YSYEKL come from the germline V gene. The CDR3 sequence is CASSQAIGATYEQYF. CDR3 nucleotide sequence: TGTGCCAGCAGCCAGGCTATCGGAGCCACCTACGAGCAGTACTTC.

This chain uses TRBV6-5 with TRBJ2-7; D not certain. CDR3 length equals 13 residues. CDR1 and CDR2 (germline): MNHEY, SVGAGI. Trimming shortened V by 0 bases and J by 4 bases, and 7 bases separated the two germline ends. The CDR3, as DNA: TGTGCCAGCAGTTACTCGCCGGTATACGAGCAGTACTTC. It translates to CASSYSPVYEQYF.

A few counts support this clone. The chain carries TRBV28 and TRBJ1-1; 7 bases map to TRBD1. Germline CDR1 reads MDHEN; CDR2 reads SYDVKM. The J segment lost 1 base and the V segment lost 6 bases, leaving 5 bases of the junction unmatched. CDR3 length: 14 residues. Written as DNA, the CDR3 is TGTGCCAGCAGGGTGGGACAGACGAACACTGAAGCTTTCTTT. Amino acids: CASRVGQTNTEAFF.

The gene calls are TRBV6-1 and TRBJ1-3; D is undetermined. V gave up 3 bases and J gave up 0 bases, with 12 bases separating them. This CDR3 spans 16 amino acids. Germline V gives CDR1 MNHNS, CDR2 SASEGT. The CDR3 DNA reads TGTGCCAGCAGTGACGGCAGGCTAAGCTCTGGAAACACCATATATTTT. The encoded protein is CASSDGRLSSGNTIYF.

The J gene is TRBJ1-6, the V gene TRBV19; the match to TRBD1 covers 7 bases. The CDR3 runs to 16 residues. V lost 6 bases, J lost 4 bases, and 9 bases stayed unmatched. CDR1 is LNHDA and CDR2 is SQIVND in the germline V gene (reference sequence). In DNA form, the CDR3 reads TGTGCCAGTAGCGCCCGTGGGACAGTTTATAATTCACCCCTCCACTTT. As protein: CASSARGTVYNSPLHF.

The chain joins TRBV16 to TRBJ1-5; the D is unclear. Germline loops: CDR1 KGHSY, CDR2 FQNENV. CDR3 length equals 16 residues. V shed 0 bases and J shed 0 bases, with 9 bases lying between them. CDR3: CASSQSSGYSNQPQHF. The CDR3 DNA sequence: TGTGCCAGCAGCCAATCATCGGGTTATAGCAATCAGCCCCAGCATTTT.

J is TRBJ2-7 and V is TRBV11-2, with D perhaps TRBD1 (5 bases). Between the trimmed V and J ends, which lost 0 bases and 3 bases, there was a span of 12 bases. Per germline, CDR1 SGHAT and CDR2 FQNNGV. The CDR3 sequence is 15 residues long. The CDR3 DNA follows: TGTGCCAGCAGCTTAGATCAAGGGGTTGACTACGAGCAGTACTTC. Amino acids: CASSLDQGVDYEQYF.

The rearrangement links TRBV4-1 to TRBJ1-5; maybe TRBD1 (5 bases). There are 15 residues in the CDR3. V dropped 1 base and J dropped 0 bases, with 7 bases sitting between them. Germline values: CDR1 MGHRA, CDR2 YSYEKL. In nucleotides, the CDR3 is TGCGCCAGCAGCCAAGGGGGCTATAGCAATCAGCCCCAGCATTTT. Protein sequence: CASSQGGYSNQPQHF.

The rearrangement uses TRBV7-9 and TRBJ2-1; TRBD1 matches at 9 bases. CDR1 is SEHNR and CDR2 is FQNEAQ in the germline V gene (reference sequence). J was trimmed by 8 bases and V by 4 bases; bases with no gene match: 9. The CDR3 runs 15 residues. CDR3 DNA sequence: TGTGCCAGCAGCTCGCGGGACAGGGTGATAGATGAGCAGTTCTTC. The encoded protein is CASSSRDRVIDEQFF.

The chain recombines TRBV9 with TRBJ2-1; possible D gene TRBD2, 5 bases. With 7 bases removed from V and 9 bases from J, the gap between germline ends came to 23 bases. CDR1 and CDR2 from the germline V gene are SGDLS and YYNGEE. This CDR3 comprises 15 residues. The CDR3 sequence: CASGKGPTRTREQFF. The CDR3 coding sequence is TGTGCCAGCGGAAAAGGGCCAACTAGGACTCGTGAGCAGTTCTTC.

The chain couples TRBV27 to TRBJ2-1; D call uncertain. This CDR3 comprises 13 residues. The V end was cut by 6 bases, the J end by 3 bases, with 9 bases between. Germline V gene lookup returns CDR1 MNHEY and CDR2 SMNVEV (reference sequence). CDR3 residues: CASSDPNYNEQFF. CDR3 sequence (DNA): TGTGCCAGCAGCGATCCTAACTACAATGAGCAGTTCTTC.

This rearrangement joins TRBV27 to TRBJ2-5; TRBD1 aligns across 8 bases. The J call is doubtful: the DNA matches TRBJ2-7 better. CDR3 length: 15 residues. Germline assignment: CDR1 MNHEY and CDR2 SMNVEV (reference sequence). CDR3 sequence reads: CASSYSTGVTYEQYF. The CDR3 nucleotides are TGTGCCAGCAGTTATTCGACAGGGGTAACCTACGAGCAGTACTTC.

The J gene is TRBJ1-1, the V gene TRBV6-1; D remains ambiguous. The CDR3 runs 12 residues. Germline CDR1 is MNHNS and CDR2 is SASEGT. The ends were cut back, 3 bases at V and 11 bases at J, with 13 bases in the middle. CDR3 DNA sequence: TGTGCCAGCAGTGATATGGCCGCGGAGGCTTTCTTT. Protein product: CASSDMAAEAFF.

The chain couples TRBV6-6 to TRBJ2-7; possible D gene TRBD1, 5 bases. V lost 8 bases and J lost 2, with 16 bases in between. The CDR3 is 14 residues long. The germline gives CDR1 MNHNY, CDR2 SVGAGI (reference sequence). Here the CDR3 DNA reads TGTGCCAGCCAAGGGCAGGGAATAACCTACGAGCAGTACTTC. It is translated as CASQGQGITYEQYF.

The V call is TRBV7-3, the J call TRBJ2-2; D unresolved. Germline values: CDR1 SGHTA, CDR2 FQGTGA. V was cut by 6 bases and J by 0 bases, with 11 bases left in between. This CDR3 contains 15 residues. This CDR3 reads CASSPDSSNTGELFF. The DNA for the CDR3 is TGTGCCAGCAGTCCAGACTCCTCGAACACCGGGGAGCTGTTTTTT.

Concerning this clone itself: Other DNA sequences in the same sample also yield this CDR3. This rearrangement joins TRBV4-2 to TRBJ2-7; D may be TRBD1 (5 bases). Trimming shortened V by 1 base and J by 2 bases, and 9 bases separated the two germline ends. Germline values: CDR1 LGHNA, CDR2 YNFKEQ. CDR3 size: 14 residues. The CDR3 DNA is TGTGCCAGCAGCCAAGCAGGCAGGGCCTACGAGCAGTACTTC. Protein product: CASSQAGRAYEQYF.

This clone was recorded only once. This chain connects TRBV4-2 to TRBJ1-3; TRBD1 matches 9 bases. V was clipped by 4 bases and J by 3 bases; unmatched bases: 4. Germline V CDR1 and CDR2: LGHNA, YNFKEQ. This CDR3 contains 15 residues. The CDR3 nucleotides are TGTGCCAGCAGCCTGGGACAGGGCATTGGAAACACCATATATTTT. Its translation: CASSLGQGIGNTIYF.

The rearrangement uses TRBV7-9 and TRBJ1-1; no firm D call. V was clipped by 1 base and J by 5 bases, with 8 bases between them. CDR1 is SEHNR, CDR2 FQNEAQ, per germline (reference sequence). The CDR3 loop spans 13 amino acids. The CDR3 region has the DNA TGTGCCAGCAGCTTAGGAGCGGGGACTGAAGCTTTCTTT. It encodes CASSLGAGTEAFF.

The gene calls are TRBV9 and TRBJ2-1; possibly TRBD2 for D (5 bases). This CDR3 is 12 amino acids long. Germline V lookup: CDR1 SGDLS, CDR2 YYNGEE. Trimming removed 7 bases from V and 8 bases from J, with 13 bases in between. Here the CDR3 DNA reads TGTGCCAGCGAGGGATTCGACTATGAGCAGTTCTTC. It is translated as CASEGFDYEQFF.

The chain is built from TRBV5-6 and TRBJ1-1; 9 nucleotides agree with TRBD1. The CDR3 is made up of 19 amino acids. Losses at the gene ends were 0 bases for V and 5 bases for J; bases not matched to a gene: 17. Germline V gene data show CDR1 as SGHDT and CDR2 as YYEEEE. The CDR3 sequence: CASSLGVRTGAEYVTEAFF. The CDR3 DNA is TGTGCCAGCAGCTTGGGAGTGCGGACAGGGGCTGAATATGTAACTGAAGCTTTCTTT.

The table lists this clone with a few counts. V is TRBV27 and J is TRBJ2-7, with TRBD2 identical over 9 bases. The junction had 10 bases not matched to a gene; V was cut back by 5 bases and J by 2 bases. Looked up from germline, CDR1 is MNHEY and CDR2 is SMNVEV (reference sequence). CDR3 length: 16 residues. Here the CDR3 reads CASSPVGRGGPYEQYF. In nucleotides, the CDR3 is TGTGCCAGCAGTCCCGTCGGGCGGGGGGGCCCCTACGAGCAGTACTTC.

The chain employs TRBV11-3 and TRBJ2-5, with D maybe TRBD1 (7 bases). This CDR3 has 14 residues. Germline V gene sequence: CDR1 SGHNT, CDR2 YENEEA. V was clipped by 5 bases and J by 6 bases, with 16 bases between them. In DNA form, the CDR3 reads TGTGCCAGCAGCGCGCACAGGGGAGGCAAGACCCAGTACTTC. Protein product: CASSAHRGGKTQYF.

The V gene is TRBV5-4, the J gene TRBJ2-5; a possible D gene is TRBD2 (6 bases). The DNA matches TRBJ2-7 better at its end, which makes the J call doubtful. Germline CDR1 and CDR2: SGHNT and YYREEE (reference sequence). The CDR3 totals 15 residues. CDR3 coding DNA: TGTGCCAGCAGCCCTGGATGGGGGGTAGAGCTCGAGCAGTACTTC. Its translation is CASSPGWGVELEQYF.

The chain couples TRBV9 to TRBJ2-5, with 7 bases lining up with TRBD2. The V and J ends lost 4 bases and 2 bases, in that order; junction bases with no gene match: 8. The CDR3 sequence is 15 residues long. The V gene's germline CDR1 is SGDLS and CDR2 YYNGEE. The CDR3 loop is CASSFTTGGQETQYF. The CDR3 DNA sequence: TGTGCCAGCAGCTTTACCACGGGGGGACAAGAGACCCAGTACTTC.